This TCR beta chain was documented in a study of blood T cell repertoires in COVID-19. Study details: From the United States, Italy and Spain came samples of acute and convalescent COVID-19.

Method: immunoSEQ multiplex PCR; TCRdb's copy keeps in-frame clones and lacks some. The sample lists some 290,000 clones, about 88% occurring once. The V and J ends lost 1 base and 3 bases respectively, with 7 bases between them. This CDR3 spans 13 amino acids. This TCR came from a woman aged 30 to 39 with COVID-19, enrolled during active disease. Sequencing input: peripheral blood. The chain recombines TRBV12-3 or TRBV12-4 with TRBJ2-7, with a weak D call TRBD1 (6 bases). The CDR3 protein is CASSLGTVYEQYF. The CDR3 DNA sequence: TGTGCCAGCAGTTTAGGGACAGTCTACGAGCAGTACTTC.